What follows are 15 T cell receptor beta chains derived from one specimen sequenced in a study of early T cells in non-severe SARS-CoV-2 infection listed by TCRdb under 2021. Library preparation used 5' RACE. Sequenced using a NextSeq 500. In TCRdb, the public reads were trimmed at Q25 with fastp and aligned with MiXCR, with productive beta chains retained. Every distinct CDR3 protein forms one entry, paired with its most common genes and DNA. Present in this sample are roughly 100,000 distinct CDR3 sequences, roughly 13% of which were seen just once. The leading ten clones occupy 2% to 2.5% of the sample. The sequenced sample consisted of whole blood. These receptors all come from an adult who was a healthcare worker with PCR-confirmed SARS-CoV-2 infection or an uninfected control (not recorded which).

This CDR3 reads CASRLGANVLTF. CDR3 coding DNA: TGTGCCAGCAGACTTGGGGCCAACGTCCTGACTTTC. J is TRBJ2-6 and V is TRBV7-2; D unclear. V lost 6 bases and J lost 3, with 3 bases in between. CDR1 SGHTA and CDR2 FQGNSA come from the germline V gene. The CDR3 consists of 12 residues.

This clonotype was observed a handful of times. The genes are TRBV29-1 and TRBJ2-1; a weak D match, TRBD1 (6 bases). The germline V gene encodes CDR1 SQVTM and CDR2 ANQGSEA. CDR3 size: 13 residues. Deletions cut 4 bases from V and 7 bases from J, with 14 bases between. The CDR3 spells CSVADRILNEQFF. The CDR3 DNA sequence: TGCAGCGTTGCTGACAGGATTCTTAATGAGCAGTTCTTC.

CDR3 sequence (DNA): TGTGCCAGCGTACCGAACTGGAGGTGTGTTTGCAATCAGCCCCAGCATTTT. Translated, it gives CASVPNWRCVCNQPQHF. This chain links TRBV21-1 with TRBJ1-5. TRBV21-1 is given as a pseudogene. The length of the CDR3 is 17 residues.

The table lists this clonotype with a few counts. The chain has TRBV28 and TRBJ2-3; 8 nucleotides align to TRBD2. The CDR3 sequence is 16 residues long. Germline V gene data show CDR1 as MDHEN and CDR2 as SYDVKM. V trimming: 4 bases; J trimming: 3 bases; junction bases outside the gene matches: 9. CDR3 DNA sequence: TGTGCCAGCAGTTCTCCTTCGGGGGGGAATACAGATACGCAGTATTTT. This gives the protein CASSSPSGGNTDTQYF.

V is TRBV7-8 and J is TRBJ2-3; either TRBD1 or TRBD2 may supply D (5 bases each). CDR1 and CDR2 (germline): SGHVS, FQNEAQ. V was trimmed by 5 bases and J by 2 bases, leaving 17 bases between them. This CDR3 comprises 16 residues. The CDR3 sequence: CASSLHRDRYTDTQYF. The CDR3 nucleotides read TGTGCCAGCAGCCTCCACCGGGACCGATACACAGATACGCAGTATTTT.

With regard to this clonotype: With a much larger clone just one base away, this may be a read error. This likely comes from a read error, as the CDR3 has no conserved phenylalanine or tryptophan at its end. V and J are TRBV7-2 and TRBJ2-7; D could derive from TRBD1 or TRBD2 (5 bases each). There are 14 residues in the CDR3. The V gene's germline CDR1 is SGHTA and CDR2 FQGNSA. Between the trimmed V and J ends, which lost 1 base and 2 bases, there was a span of 9 bases. The CDR3 protein is CASSLVQGPYEQYL. The CDR3 DNA reads TGTGCCAGCAGCTTAGTTCAGGGACCCTACGAGCAGTACCTC.

The table lists this clonotype with a few counts. The genes are TRBV4-3 and TRBJ2-3; D is uncertain. V lost 1 base and J 2 bases, leaving 10 bases between the germline ends. This CDR3 has 15 residues. Germline V CDR1 and CDR2: LGHNA, YSLEER. The CDR3 bases are TGCGCCAGCAGCCAAGCCCAGAGAGTCACAGATACGCAGTATTTT. Its protein is CASSQAQRVTDTQYF.

This clonotype was seen many times. The chain carries TRBV20-1 and TRBJ2-7; D not certain. Germline CDR1 is DFQATT and CDR2 is SNEGSKA (reference sequence). This CDR3 has 12 residues. CDR3 DNA: TGCAGCGCAACCGCCACCTCCTACGAGCAGTACTTC. It encodes CSATATSYEQYF.

This clonotype was counted a few times. The chain carries TRBV24-1 and TRBJ1-1, with a weak D call TRBD1 (5 bases). Germline CDR1 KGHDR, CDR2 SFDVKD. Trimming stripped 7 bases from V and 2 bases from J, with 10 bases between. This CDR3 is built from 13 residues. This CDR3 is CATRGLGNTEAFF. CDR3 in DNA: TGTGCCACCAGGGGGCTGGGAAACACTGAAGCTTTCTTT.

This clonotype was detected many times. V gene TRBV29-1 combines with J gene TRBJ1-1, with 7 bases aligning to TRBD1. Germline CDR1 SQVTM, CDR2 ANQGSEA. There are 14 residues in the CDR3. CDR3 coding DNA: TGCACCAACAGGGGCCCCTATGGGAACACTGAAGCTTTCTTT. Its translation: CTNRGPYGNTEAFF.

J is TRBJ1-2 and V is TRBV29-1; D remains ambiguous. Germline CDR1 is SQVTM and CDR2 is ANQGSEA. V was shortened by 7 bases and J by 0 bases, with 15 bases between the two germline ends. This CDR3 contains 14 residues. The CDR3 DNA sequence: TGCAGCGCCTCTCCGGAGAGGACTAACTATGGCTACACCTTC. Translating gives CSASPERTNYGYTF.

This chain uses TRBV6-9 with TRBJ1-1; tentatively, D is TRBD1 (6 bases). V lost 2 bases to trimming and J lost 4 bases, with 26 bases between them. The CDR3 length is 19 residues. The V gene's germline CDR1 is MNHGY and CDR2 SVAAGI. The CDR3 nucleotides are TGTGCCAGCAGTTATCTCCAAACCGCAGGGAGGTCCAGGGGCACTGAAGCTTTCTTT. Its protein is CASSYLQTAGRSRGTEAFF.

The V gene is TRBV12-3 or TRBV12-4, the J gene TRBJ1-3; D unresolved. The CDR3 length is 14 residues. Trimming left V 6 bases short and J 1 base short, with 10 bases between. The CDR3 bases are TGTGCCAGCAGAGATGTACGGTCTGGAAACACCATATATTTT. Protein sequence: CASRDVRSGNTIYF.

Only a few counts were recorded for this clonotype. V and J are TRBV19 and TRBJ1-1; TRBD1 agrees at 7 bases. V gave up 6 bases and J gave up 1 base; unmatched junction bases: 2. Looked up from germline, CDR1 is LNHDA and CDR2 is SQIVND (reference sequence). This CDR3 region has 13 residues. CDR3 bases: TGTGCCAGTAGGACAGGGACGAACACTGAAGCTTTCTTT. Its translation is CASRTGTNTEAFF.

The sample holds a few counts of this clonotype. The chain links TRBV29-1 to TRBJ2-4, with D perhaps assigned TRBD1 or TRBD2 (5 bases each). CDR1 and CDR2 (germline): SQVTM, ANQGSEA. This CDR3 is built from 13 residues. The ends were cut back, 7 bases at V and 9 bases at J, with 19 bases in the middle. CDR3 amino acids: CSATRGSQGIQYF. CDR3 DNA sequence: TGCAGCGCGACCCGGGGCTCGCAGGGCATTCAGTACTTC.